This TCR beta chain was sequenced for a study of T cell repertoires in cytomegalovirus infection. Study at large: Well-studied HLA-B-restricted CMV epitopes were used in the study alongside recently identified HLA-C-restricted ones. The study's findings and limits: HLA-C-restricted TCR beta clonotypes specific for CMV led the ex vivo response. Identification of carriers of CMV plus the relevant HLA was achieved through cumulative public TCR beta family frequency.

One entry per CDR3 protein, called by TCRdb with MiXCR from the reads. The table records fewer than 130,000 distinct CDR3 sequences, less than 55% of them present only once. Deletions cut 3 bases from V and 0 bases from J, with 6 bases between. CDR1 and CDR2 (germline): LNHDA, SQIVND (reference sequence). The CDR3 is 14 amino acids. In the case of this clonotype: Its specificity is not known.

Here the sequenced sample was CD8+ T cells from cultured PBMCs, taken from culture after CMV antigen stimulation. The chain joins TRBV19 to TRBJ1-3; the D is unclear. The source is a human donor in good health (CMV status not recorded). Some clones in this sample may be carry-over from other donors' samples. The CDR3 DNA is TGTGCCAGTAGTATGCCGGACTCTGGAAACACCATATATTTT. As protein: CASSMPDSGNTIYF.